Below, 4 T cell receptor beta chains from the same sample are listed, as sequenced in a study of blood T cell repertoires in COVID-19. This table comes from immunoSEQ multiplex PCR, and its TCRdb copy is limited to in-frame clones, with some not included. The table has about 200,000 clones, about four fifths seen once. The sequenced sample consisted of peripheral blood. The receptor source for this set is a woman aged 40-49 years with COVID-19, enrolled during active disease.

This clone occurred once. V gene TRBV5-1 combines with J gene TRBJ2-1; 7 bases line up with TRBD2. After removal of 6 bases from V and 10 bases from J, the junction contained 7 bases not matched to a gene. The CDR3 runs to 12 residues. Germline-derived CDR1 and CDR2 are SGHRS and YFSETQ. This CDR3 is CASTPWEGEQFF. In DNA form, the CDR3 reads TGCGCCAGCACCCCTTGGGAGGGGGAGCAGTTCTTC.

Points on this clone: A junction boundary mismatches the germline segment, possibly from a read error. The CDR3 loop reads CASSLDSSTDTQYF. DNA for the CDR3: TGTGCCAGCAGTTTGGACAGCAGCACAGATACGCAGTATTTT. The chain carries TRBV5-5 and TRBJ2-3; maybe TRBD1 (6 bases). The germline CDR1 and CDR2 sequences are SGHKS and YYEKEE (reference sequence). There are 14 residues in the CDR3.

The V call is TRBV9, the J call TRBJ2-1; possibly TRBD2 for D (6 bases). The V end lost 2 bases, the J end lost 0 bases, and 6 bases lay between the germline ends. CDR3 size: 14 residues. CDR1 and CDR2 (germline): SGDLS, YYNGEE. CDR3 nucleotide sequence: TGTGCCAGCAGCGTCGGGAGCTCCTACAATGAGCAGTTCTTC. It is translated as CASSVGSSYNEQFF.

This clone was seen only a few times. This chain connects TRBV9 to TRBJ1-3, with 8 bases identical to TRBD1. Germline CDR1 SGDLS, CDR2 YYNGEE. V lost 0 bases and J lost 7; bases outside the gene matches: 6. The CDR3 has 15 residues. CDR3 in amino acids: CASSVDSRGLNTIYF. The CDR3 DNA sequence: TGTGCCAGCAGCGTAGATAGCAGGGGGCTCAACACCATATATTTT. The whole variable domain, filled in from reference TRBV9 and TRBJ1-3, reads DSGVTQTPKHLITATGQRVTLRCSPRSGDLSVYWYQQSLDQGLQFLIQYYNGEERAKGNILERFSAQQFPDLHSELNLSSLELGDSALYFCASSVDSRGLNTIYFGEGSWLTVV.